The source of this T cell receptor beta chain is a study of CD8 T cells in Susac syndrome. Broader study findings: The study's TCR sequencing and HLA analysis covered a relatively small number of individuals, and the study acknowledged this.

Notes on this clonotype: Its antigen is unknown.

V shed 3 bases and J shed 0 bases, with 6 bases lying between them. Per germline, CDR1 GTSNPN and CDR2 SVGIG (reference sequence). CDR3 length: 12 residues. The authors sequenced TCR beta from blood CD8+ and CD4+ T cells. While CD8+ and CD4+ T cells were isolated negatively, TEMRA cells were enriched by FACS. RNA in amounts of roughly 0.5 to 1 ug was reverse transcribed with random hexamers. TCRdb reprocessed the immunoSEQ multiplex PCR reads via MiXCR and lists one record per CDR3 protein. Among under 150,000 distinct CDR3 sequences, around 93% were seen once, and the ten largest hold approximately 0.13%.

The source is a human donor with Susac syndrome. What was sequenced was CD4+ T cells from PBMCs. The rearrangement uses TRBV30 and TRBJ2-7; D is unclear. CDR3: CAWSLSSYEQYF. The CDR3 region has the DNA TGTGCCTGGAGCCTCAGCTCCTACGAGCAGTACTTC.